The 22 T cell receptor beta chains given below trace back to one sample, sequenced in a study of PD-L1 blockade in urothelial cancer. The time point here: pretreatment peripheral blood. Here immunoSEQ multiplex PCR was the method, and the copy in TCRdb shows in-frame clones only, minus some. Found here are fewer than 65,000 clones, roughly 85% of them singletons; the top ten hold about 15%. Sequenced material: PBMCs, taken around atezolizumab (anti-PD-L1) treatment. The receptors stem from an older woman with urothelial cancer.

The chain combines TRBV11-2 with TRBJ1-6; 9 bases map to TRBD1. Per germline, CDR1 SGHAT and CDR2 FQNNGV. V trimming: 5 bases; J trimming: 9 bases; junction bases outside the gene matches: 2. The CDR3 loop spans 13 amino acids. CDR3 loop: CASSMGQGSPLHF. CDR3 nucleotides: TGTGCCAGCAGCATGGGACAGGGTTCACCCCTCCACTTT.

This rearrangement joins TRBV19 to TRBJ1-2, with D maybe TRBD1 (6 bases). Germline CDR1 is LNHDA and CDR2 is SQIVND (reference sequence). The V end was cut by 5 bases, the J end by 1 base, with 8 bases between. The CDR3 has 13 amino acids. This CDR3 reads CASSGQNNYGYTF. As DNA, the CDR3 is TGTGCCAGTAGTGGACAGAATAACTATGGCTACACCTTC.

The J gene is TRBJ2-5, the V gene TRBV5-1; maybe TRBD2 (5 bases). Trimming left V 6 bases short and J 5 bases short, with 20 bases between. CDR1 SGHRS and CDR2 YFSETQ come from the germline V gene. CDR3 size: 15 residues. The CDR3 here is CASTVGGLSGETQYF. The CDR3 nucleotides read TGCGCCAGCACCGTAGGCGGGCTGTCTGGGGAGACCCAGTACTTC.

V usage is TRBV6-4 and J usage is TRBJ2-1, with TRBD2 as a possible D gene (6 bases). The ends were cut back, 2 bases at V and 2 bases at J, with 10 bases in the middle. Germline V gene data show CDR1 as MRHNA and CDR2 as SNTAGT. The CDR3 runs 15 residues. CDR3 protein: CASSDGTLTYNEQFF. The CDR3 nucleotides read TGTGCCAGCAGTGACGGGACTCTGACCTACAATGAGCAGTTCTTC.

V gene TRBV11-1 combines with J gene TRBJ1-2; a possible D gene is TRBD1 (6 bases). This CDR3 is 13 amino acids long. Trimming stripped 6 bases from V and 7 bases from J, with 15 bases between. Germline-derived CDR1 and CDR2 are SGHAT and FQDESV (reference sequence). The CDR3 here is CASSTQGLVGYTF. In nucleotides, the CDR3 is TGTGCCAGCAGTACACAGGGACTAGTTGGCTACACCTTC.

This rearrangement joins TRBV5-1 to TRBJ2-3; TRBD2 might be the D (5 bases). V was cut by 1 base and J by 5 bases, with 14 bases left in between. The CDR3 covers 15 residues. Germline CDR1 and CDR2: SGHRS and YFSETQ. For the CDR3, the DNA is TGCGCCAGCAGCTTGTTGAGGGCGAGTATAGATACGCAGTATTTT. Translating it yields CASSLLRASIDTQYF. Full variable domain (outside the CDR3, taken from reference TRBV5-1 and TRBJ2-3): KAGVTQTPRYLIKTRGQQVTLSCSPISGHRSVSWYQQTPGQGLQFLFEYFSETQRNKGNFPGRFSGRQFSNSRSEMNVSTLELGDSALYLCASSLLRASIDTQYFGPGTRLTVL.

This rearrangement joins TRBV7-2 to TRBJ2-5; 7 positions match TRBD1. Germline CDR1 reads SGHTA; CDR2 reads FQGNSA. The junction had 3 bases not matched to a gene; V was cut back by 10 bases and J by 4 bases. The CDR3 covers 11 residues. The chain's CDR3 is CATRQGETQYF. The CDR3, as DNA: TGTGCCACCAGACAGGGAGAGACCCAGTACTTC.

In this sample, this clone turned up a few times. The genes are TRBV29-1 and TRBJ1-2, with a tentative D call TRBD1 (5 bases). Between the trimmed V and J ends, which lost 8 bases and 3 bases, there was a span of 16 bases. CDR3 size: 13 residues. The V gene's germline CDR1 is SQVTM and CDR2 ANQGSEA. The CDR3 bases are TGCAGCTTCAGGGTCGTTAACCACTATGGCTACACCTTC. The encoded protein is CSFRVVNHYGYTF.

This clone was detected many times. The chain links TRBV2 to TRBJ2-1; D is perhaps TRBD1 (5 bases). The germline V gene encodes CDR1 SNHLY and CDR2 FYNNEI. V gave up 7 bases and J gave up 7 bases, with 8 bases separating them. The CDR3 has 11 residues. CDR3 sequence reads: CASNQGNEQFF. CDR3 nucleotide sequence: TGTGCCAGCAATCAGGGAAATGAGCAGTTCTTC.

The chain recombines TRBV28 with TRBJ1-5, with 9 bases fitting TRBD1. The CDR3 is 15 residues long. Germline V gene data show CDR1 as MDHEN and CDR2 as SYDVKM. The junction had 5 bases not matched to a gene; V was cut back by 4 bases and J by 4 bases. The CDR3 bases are TGTGCCAGCAGTTCGGGACAGGGCGTGAATCAGCCCCAGCATTTT. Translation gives CASSSGQGVNQPQHF.

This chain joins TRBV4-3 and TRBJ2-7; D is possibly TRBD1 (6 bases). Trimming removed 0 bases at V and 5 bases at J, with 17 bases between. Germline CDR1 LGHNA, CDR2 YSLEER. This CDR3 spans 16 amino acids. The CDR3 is CASSQDYIGQRHEQYF. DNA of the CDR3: TGCGCCAGCAGCCAAGATTACATCGGACAGCGCCACGAGCAGTACTTC.

CDR3 protein: CASSRTADWGETQYF. CDR3 nucleotides: TGTGCCAGCAGCAGAACAGCTGACTGGGGCGAGACCCAGTACTTC. The chain recombines TRBV7-2 with TRBJ2-5; D possibly corresponds to TRBD1 (5 bases). Germline V gives CDR1 SGHTA, CDR2 FQGNSA. Trimming shortened V by 5 bases and J by 5 bases, and 18 bases separated the two germline ends. The CDR3 extends over 15 amino acids. The complete variable domain, with remaining parts taken from reference TRBV7-2 and TRBJ2-5, reads GAGVSQSPSNKVTEKGKDVELRCDPISGHTALYWYRQSLGQGLEFLIYFQGNSAPDKSGLPSDRFSAERTGGSVSTLTIQRTQQEDSAVYLCASSRTADWGETQYFGPGTRLLVL.

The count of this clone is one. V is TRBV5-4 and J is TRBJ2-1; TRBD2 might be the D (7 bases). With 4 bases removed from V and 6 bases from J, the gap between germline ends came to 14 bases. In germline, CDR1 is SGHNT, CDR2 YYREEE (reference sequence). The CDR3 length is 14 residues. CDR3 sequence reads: CASSPRGPRNEQFF. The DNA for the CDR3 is TGTGCCAGCAGCCCGCGGGGGCCTCGCAATGAGCAGTTCTTC.

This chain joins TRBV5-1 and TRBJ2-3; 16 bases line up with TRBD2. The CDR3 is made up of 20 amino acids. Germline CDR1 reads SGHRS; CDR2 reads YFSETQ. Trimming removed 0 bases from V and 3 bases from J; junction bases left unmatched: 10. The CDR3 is CASSLDPPGLAGGVTDTQYF. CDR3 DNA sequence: TGCGCCAGCAGCTTGGACCCTCCGGGACTAGCGGGAGGGGTGACAGATACGCAGTATTTT.

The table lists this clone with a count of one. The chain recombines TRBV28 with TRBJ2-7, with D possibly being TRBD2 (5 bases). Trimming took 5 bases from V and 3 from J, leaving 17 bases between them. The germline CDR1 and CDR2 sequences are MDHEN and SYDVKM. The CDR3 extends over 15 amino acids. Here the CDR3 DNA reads TGTGCCAGCAGTCCGTCCTCCGGACTGGACTACGAGCAGTACTTC. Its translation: CASSPSSGLDYEQYF.

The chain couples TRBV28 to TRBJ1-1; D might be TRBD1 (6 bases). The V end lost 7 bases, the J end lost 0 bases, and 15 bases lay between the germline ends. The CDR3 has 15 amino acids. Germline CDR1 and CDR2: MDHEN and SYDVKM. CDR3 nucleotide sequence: TGTGCCAGCACCCTTGGGGGACAACTGAACACTGAAGCTTTCTTT. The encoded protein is CASTLGGQLNTEAFF. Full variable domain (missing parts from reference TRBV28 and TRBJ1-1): DVKVTQSSRYLVKRTGEKVFLECVQDMDHENMFWYRQDPGLGLRLIYFSYDVKMKEKGDIPEGYSVSREKKERFSLILESASTNQTSMYLCASTLGGQLNTEAFFGQGTRLTVV.

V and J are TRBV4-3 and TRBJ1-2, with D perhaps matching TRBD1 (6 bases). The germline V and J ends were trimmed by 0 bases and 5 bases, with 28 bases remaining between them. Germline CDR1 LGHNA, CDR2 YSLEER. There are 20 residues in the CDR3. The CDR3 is CASSQDAWGARDPGGYGYTF. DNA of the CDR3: TGCGCCAGCAGCCAAGATGCATGGGGGGCTAGAGACCCGGGAGGTTATGGCTACACCTTC.

As DNA, the CDR3 is TGTGCCAGCAGCCCAGAGGGTTACCAAGAGACCCAGTACTTC. Translated, it gives CASSPEGYQETQYF. This sequence joins TRBV5-5 and TRBJ2-5; the D gene is possibly TRBD2 (5 bases). CDR3 length equals 14 residues. The V end was cut by 4 bases, the J end by 0 bases, with 10 bases between. Germline CDR1 is SGHKS and CDR2 is YYEKEE (reference sequence). The full variable domain, its missing parts supplied by reference TRBV5-5 and TRBJ2-5, is DAGVTQSPTHLIKTRGQQVTLRCSPISGHKSVSWYQQVLGQGPQFIFQYYEKEERGRGNFPDRFSARQFPNYSSELNVNALLLGDSALYLCASSPEGYQETQYFGPGTRLLVL.

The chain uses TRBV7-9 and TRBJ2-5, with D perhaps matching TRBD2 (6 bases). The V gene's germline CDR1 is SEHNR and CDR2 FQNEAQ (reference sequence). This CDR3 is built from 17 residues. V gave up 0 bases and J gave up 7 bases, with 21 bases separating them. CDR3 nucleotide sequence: TGTGCCAGCAGCTTAGCGCGCGCGGGAATTGTCGAAGCGACCCAGTACTTC. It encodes CASSLARAGIVEATQYF.

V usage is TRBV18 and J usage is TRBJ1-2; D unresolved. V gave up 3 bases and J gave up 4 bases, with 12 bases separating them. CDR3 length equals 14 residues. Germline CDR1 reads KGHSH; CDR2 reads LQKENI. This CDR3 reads CASSPGLAGYGYTF. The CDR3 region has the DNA TGTGCCAGCTCACCGGGTCTCGCGGGCTATGGCTACACCTTC.

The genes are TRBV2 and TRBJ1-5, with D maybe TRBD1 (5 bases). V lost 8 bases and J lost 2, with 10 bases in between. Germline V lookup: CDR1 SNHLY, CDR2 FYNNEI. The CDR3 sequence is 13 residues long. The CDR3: CASRGVGNQPQHF. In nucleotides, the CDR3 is TGTGCCAGCCGGGGGGTCGGCAATCAGCCCCAGCATTTT.

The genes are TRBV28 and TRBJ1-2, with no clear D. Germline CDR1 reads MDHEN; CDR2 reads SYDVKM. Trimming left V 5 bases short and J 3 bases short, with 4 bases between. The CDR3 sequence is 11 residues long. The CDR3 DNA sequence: TGTGCCAGCAGTCCCGACTATGGCTACACCTTC. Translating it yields CASSPDYGYTF.